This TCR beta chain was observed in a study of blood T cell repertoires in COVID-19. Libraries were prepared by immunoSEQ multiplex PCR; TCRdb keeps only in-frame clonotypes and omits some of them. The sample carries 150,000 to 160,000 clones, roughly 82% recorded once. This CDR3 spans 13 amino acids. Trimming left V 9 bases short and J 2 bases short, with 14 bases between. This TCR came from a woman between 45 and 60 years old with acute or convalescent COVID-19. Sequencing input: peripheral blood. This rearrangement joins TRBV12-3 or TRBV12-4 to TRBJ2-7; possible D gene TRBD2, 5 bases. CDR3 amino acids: CARGREMPYEQYF. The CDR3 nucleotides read TGTGCCAGAGGTCGGGAAATGCCCTACGAGCAGTACTTC.